The 17 T cell receptor beta chains below come from one sample, sequenced in a study of metastatic and nonmetastatic thyroid tumors. TCRdb re-called the PCR reads via MiXCR. Altogether about 32,000 clones are present, less than 20% being singletons, with the ten largest covering about 7.6%. All patients were untreated before thyroid surgery. The sequenced material came from blood. Source of these receptors: a female donor with papillary thyroid cancer or a benign thyroid nodule (not recorded which). Some clones in this sample may be carry-over from other donors' samples.

The chain carries TRBV30 and TRBJ2-7; no definite D call. CDR1 GTSNPN and CDR2 SVGIG come from the germline V gene (reference sequence). The length of the CDR3 is 12 residues. V dropped 0 bases and J dropped 3 bases, with 6 bases sitting between them. This CDR3 reads CAWSVANYEQYF. DNA of the CDR3: TGTGCCTGGAGTGTGGCTAACTACGAGCAGTACTTC.

The chain is built from TRBV28 and TRBJ2-4; 7 bases agree with TRBD2. Germline CDR1 and CDR2: MDHEN and SYDVKM. With 6 bases clipped from V and 7 bases from J, the junction kept 6 bases outside the gene matches. The CDR3 has 13 amino acids. The CDR3 spells CASRGTNRNIQYF. CDR3 in DNA: TGTGCCAGCAGGGGGACTAATCGCAACATTCAGTACTTC.

There are many counts of this clone. This chain uses TRBV7-9 with TRBJ1-6, with 7 bases identical to TRBD1. The V segment lost 5 bases and the J segment 5 bases; nucleotides outside the gene matches: 3. The CDR3 has 14 amino acids. Germline loops: CDR1 SEHNR, CDR2 FQNEAQ (reference sequence). The CDR3 here is CASSTTGDNSPLHF. CDR3 in DNA: TGTGCCAGCAGCACCACAGGGGATAATTCACCCCTCCACTTT.

This clone was seen only a few times. The chain uses TRBV6-1 and TRBJ2-5; 7 positions match TRBD1. J was trimmed by 4 bases and V by 5 bases; bases with no gene match: 10. This CDR3 contains 15 residues. Looked up from germline, CDR1 is MNHNS and CDR2 is SASEGT. CDR3 DNA sequence: TGTGCCAGCAGTCCACAGGGGAGTGCCAGAGAGACCCAGTACTTC. Translation gives CASSPQGSARETQYF.

Comments on this clone: One junction end disagrees with the germline gene, perhaps due to a read error. CDR3 DNA: TGTGCCAGCAGCTTAGCGCGGGGCGACACCGGGGATCTGTTTTTT. As protein: CASSLARGDTGDLFF. The J gene is TRBJ2-2, the V gene TRBV7-2; D possibly corresponds to TRBD2 (6 bases). Germline V CDR1 and CDR2: SGHTA, FQGNSA. CDR3 length: 15 amino acids.

This clone occurred a few times. The V and J genes are TRBV28 and TRBJ2-2; D not certain. Deletions cut 8 bases from V and 6 bases from J, with 16 bases between. CDR1 is MDHEN, CDR2 SYDVKM, per germline. The CDR3 is 14 amino acids. CDR3 in amino acids: CASHSSYSAGELFF. Written as DNA, the CDR3 is TGTGCCAGCCATTCGAGCTACTCGGCCGGGGAGCTGTTTTTT.

This clone turned up a few times. This chain joins TRBV2 and TRBJ1-6, with a weak D call TRBD1 (5 bases). Germline CDR1 reads SNHLY; CDR2 reads FYNNEI. V lost 7 bases, J lost 7 bases, and 8 bases lay in between. The length of the CDR3 is 12 residues. In DNA form, the CDR3 reads TGTGCCAGCACGGACACAAATTCACCCCTCCACTTT. This encodes CASTDTNSPLHF.

This clone is medium-sized (0.01 to 0.1%) by share. Here the CDR3 DNA reads TGTGCCAGCAGTCCGGGACCGTATAATTCACCCCTCCACTTT. As protein: CASSPGPYNSPLHF. The chain recombines TRBV6-1 with TRBJ1-6; D is perhaps TRBD1 (5 bases). Germline V lookup: CDR1 MNHNS, CDR2 SASEGT. Trimming removed 5 bases at V and 4 bases at J, with 9 bases between. CDR3 length: 14 residues.

This clone was found many times. This rearrangement joins TRBV5-1 to TRBJ2-3; D is perhaps TRBD2 (5 bases). V lost 2 bases and J lost 2, with 12 bases in between. CDR1 SGHRS and CDR2 YFSETQ come from the germline V gene. This CDR3 has 15 residues. The CDR3 region has the DNA TGCGCCAGCAGCTTAGCGGTTTCGACCACAGATACGCAGTATTTT. It translates to CASSLAVSTTDTQYF.

This clone was found a few times. The J gene is TRBJ2-1, the V gene TRBV28, with D perhaps TRBD1 or TRBD2 (6 bases each). The V end lost 4 bases, the J end lost 7 bases, and 20 bases lay between the germline ends. This CDR3 has 16 amino acids. Germline loops: CDR1 MDHEN, CDR2 SYDVKM. CDR3 residues: CASSSLGGPTGNEQFF. Here the CDR3 DNA reads TGTGCCAGCAGTTCGCTGGGGGGCCCTACGGGGAATGAGCAGTTCTTC.

The chain uses TRBV6-1 and TRBJ2-7, with 10 bases lining up with TRBD1. Germline V gives CDR1 MNHNS, CDR2 SASEGT. The CDR3 consists of 16 residues. The V and J ends lost 2 bases and 2 bases, in that order; junction bases with no gene match: 6. CDR3 sequence: CASSESVGQGAYEQYF. The DNA for the CDR3 is TGTGCCAGCAGTGAAAGTGTAGGACAGGGGGCCTACGAGCAGTACTTC.

In this sample, this clone turned up many times. The V gene is TRBV28, the J gene TRBJ2-1; 9 bases fit TRBD1. The germline gives CDR1 MDHEN, CDR2 SYDVKM. CDR3 length: 13 amino acids. Trimming cost V 10 bases and J 4 bases; bases outside gene matches: 5. CDR3 sequence reads: CATRGTGYNEQFF. CDR3 in DNA: TGTGCCACCAGAGGGACAGGGTACAATGAGCAGTTCTTC.

The CDR3 spells CASSSPGEQYF. Here the CDR3 DNA reads TGTGCCAGCAGCTCCCCCGGGGAGCAGTACTTC. The chain uses TRBV11-2 and TRBJ2-7; no firm D call. The V gene lost 4 bases and the J gene lost 7 bases, with 8 bases spanning the gap. From germline, CDR1 is SGHAT and CDR2 FQNNGV. The CDR3 has 11 amino acids.

Judged by abundance, this clone is medium-sized. V usage is TRBV12-3 or TRBV12-4 and J usage is TRBJ2-2; D remains ambiguous. V lost 5 bases to trimming and J lost 5 bases, with 9 bases between them. The CDR3 runs 13 residues. The CDR3 loop is CASSTSATGELFF. For the CDR3, the DNA is TGTGCCAGCAGTACCTCCGCAACCGGGGAGCTGTTTTTT.

The V and J genes are TRBV6-1 and TRBJ2-7, with D uncertain. This CDR3 region has 14 residues. With 5 bases removed from V and 0 bases from J, the gap between germline ends came to 11 bases. From germline, CDR1 is MNHNS and CDR2 SASEGT. CDR3 amino acids: CASSRGPHSYEQYF. The CDR3 DNA reads TGTGCCAGCAGTAGAGGACCGCACTCCTACGAGCAGTACTTC.

In its sample, this clone was seen a few times. Germline is not matched at one junction end, which may reflect a read error. The V call is TRBV6-1, the J call TRBJ1-5, with a weak D call TRBD1 (6 bases). The CDR3 sequence is 13 residues long. Germline CDR1 and CDR2: MNHNS and SASEGT. The CDR3 loop reads CASSMDSNQPHHF. CDR3 DNA: TGTGCCAGCAGTATGGACAGCAATCAGCCCCATCATTTT.

This clone was recorded many times. V usage is TRBV20-1 and J usage is TRBJ1-5, with D possibly matching TRBD1 (5 bases). The CDR3 runs 14 residues. The V gene lost 4 bases and the J gene lost 6 bases, with 16 bases spanning the gap. The V gene's germline CDR1 is DFQATT and CDR2 SNEGSKA (reference sequence). CDR3 sequence reads: CSATPGRAPQPQHF. CDR3 nucleotides: TGCAGTGCTACCCCCGGCAGGGCTCCTCAGCCCCAGCATTTT.